This TCR beta chain was sequenced for a study of T cell clones after liver transplantation (dated by TCRdb to about 2019). In the study overall: ITN030ST, the source of the samples, was a randomized trial that attempted immunosuppression withdrawal within 2 years of liver transplantation. Donor-reactive T cell clones were identified using TCRbeta sequencing after a pre-transplant mixed lymphocyte reaction and were then followed in post-transplant blood. Third party-reactive TCRbeta sequences from pre-transplant MLRs were also identified as an antigen-independent comparator for donor-reactive sequences. Three of the eight recipients were HCV-positive; the others were transplanted for non-autoimmune, non-viral indications. The subjects received no induction therapy and were kept on standard immunosuppression until randomization at 12-24 months post-transplant. To count as tolerant, a recipient had to stay completely off immunosuppression for at least one year without liver enzymes climbing beyond twice the upper limit of normal. Blood samples were collected pre-transplant, then pre-randomization ahead of withdrawal, and finally post-randomization once withdrawal had either been completed or failed. Of the 8 liver transplant recipients making up the studied cohort, 3 were classified as tolerant and 5 as non-tolerant. Here is what the overall study found, with its caveats: When repertoire turnover was taken into account, detection of donor-reactive sequences was significantly reduced in 7 of 8 subjects for CD4 and in 8 of 8 subjects for CD8. In most of the 8 subjects, circulating donor-reactive CD4 TCRbeta sequences decreased significantly after transplant, regardless of tolerance or HCV status. The conclusions were preliminary, being limited by small, heterogeneous patient numbers and by non-standardized post-transplant time points. A greater decline was seen for donor-reactive sequences than for third party-reactive sequences, suggesting partial antigen-specific deletion unrelated to withdrawal success. Because no allograft tissue specimens were available, donor-reactive T cells may have migrated into the graft instead of being deleted. Low numbers of available donor cells limited the measurable donor-reactive repertoire in two subjects.

Unstimulated PBMCs, after thawing, were stained for CD3, CD4 and CD8 and then FACS-sorted into CD3+CD4+ and CD3+CD8+ populations. Randomization to immunosuppression withdrawal applied to every one of the 8 studied subjects. The Qiagen DNeasy Blood and Tissue Kit was used to isolate genomic DNA. High-throughput TCRbeta CDR3 sequencing of frozen genomic DNA was performed by immunoSEQ, including PCR amplification, mapping, bias correction and internal controls. The original methods were these. Only productive rearrangements were retained, with each unique TCRbeta sequence defined by its CDR3 nucleotide sequence together with its V and J gene. For classification of a sequence as donor-reactive, at least 5-fold expansion in CFSE-low cells relative to unstimulated pre-transplant cells and a frequency of at least 0.01% were required. Per-subject minimum frequency thresholds, based on the lowest-template unstimulated sample, ensured at least 90% detection power. Jensen-Shannon divergence between the top 1000 TCRbeta sequences post- versus pre-transplant served as the measure of repertoire turnover. Changes in detection of donor-reactive sequences were assessed with two-sided Fisher's exact tests. Here the immuneACCESS table is served through TCRdb, limited to in-frame sequences with V and J called. Missing clones are a known gap in these copies; in checked studies unresolved V genes cover under half, and the rest lacks a known reason. That table gives V, J and clone size, and the DNA gave D and trimming. The table for this sample lists 9,500 to 15,000 clones; roughly 74% of them were counted only once. Of the sample, 25% to 40% is held by the ten largest clones.

Trimming accounts for 3 bases at V and 11 bases at J, while the number of junction bases matched to no gene is 10. Measured from the cysteine to the phenylalanine, the CDR3 is 14 residues long. The DNA shown is the 42-base CDR3, in frame from base 1. Looking up the germline V gene yields CDR1 SGHTA and CDR2 FQGTGA. As regards this clone: Its antigen has not been determined. Within one base of it there is no much larger clone, and no base qualities were kept.

This receptor was taken from a human patient who received a liver transplant. Some T cells may originate with the graft donor following a transplant. The chain employs TRBV7-3 and TRBJ1-1; TRBD1 fits 9 bases in the junction. The sequenced sample was CD8+ T cells from blood, obtained at the 22-month timepoint. The sequenced DNA: TGTGCCAGCAGCTTGCATGGGGGACAGGGAACCGCTTTCTTT. Translated, it gives CASSLHGGQGTAFF.